This is a list of T cell receptor beta chains from one sample in a study of identical twins' blood T cells. TCRdb re-analysed the 5' RACE reads in MiXCR, keeping a single row per CDR3 protein. The sample records roughly 380,000 distinct CDR3 sequences, 28% being singletons. The sequencing sample was made of PBMCs. The source of these receptors is a woman between 18 and 55 years old in good health. The CDR3 runs from the conserved cysteine through the conserved F or W. A row's size may be missing; if present it is once, few, many or a size class.

v_call: TRBV11-2
j_call: TRBJ2-1
clone_size: few
cdr3_aa: CASSLVVGRSYNEQFF

v_call: TRBV6-2/TRBV6-3
j_call: TRBJ2-7
clone_size: -
cdr3_aa: CASKQTPGSSYEQYF

v_call: TRBV11-3
j_call: TRBJ1-2
clone_size: -
cdr3_aa: CASSPYQGGRTSGYTF

v_call: TRBV6-5
j_call: TRBJ2-1
clone_size: few
cdr3_aa: CASSYRDRGYGMEQFF

v_call: TRBV27
j_call: TRBJ2-2
clone_size: -
cdr3_aa: CASGLAGLTGELFF

v_call: TRBV5-1
j_call: TRBJ1-6
clone_size: few
cdr3_aa: CASSLGIQPDSPLHF

v_call: TRBV19
j_call: TRBJ1-1
clone_size: few
cdr3_aa: CASSAQGLRTEAFF

v_call: TRBV30
j_call: TRBJ1-3
clone_size: -
cdr3_aa: CAWAGGHSGNTIYF

v_call: TRBV11-2
j_call: TRBJ1-2
clone_size: -
cdr3_aa: CASSLIQGKGFGYTF

v_call: TRBV29-1
j_call: TRBJ2-1
clone_size: -
cdr3_aa: CSVPGLAGVSEQFF

v_call: TRBV21-1
j_call: TRBJ2-3
clone_size: few
cdr3_aa: CASSKDRGTDTQYF

v_call: TRBV10-3
j_call: TRBJ1-1
clone_size: -
cdr3_aa: CALSGTNTEAFF

v_call: TRBV6-4
j_call: TRBJ2-3
clone_size: few
cdr3_aa: CASSDSPSGLTDTQYF

v_call: TRBV29-1
j_call: TRBJ2-5
clone_size: few
cdr3_aa: CSVVRDRETQYF

v_call: TRBV7-9
j_call: TRBJ2-7
clone_size: -
cdr3_aa: CASSPLNSYEQYF

v_call: TRBV12-3/TRBV12-4
j_call: TRBJ1-1
clone_size: few
cdr3_aa: CASRPPGTPNTEAFF

v_call: TRBV5-1
j_call: TRBJ2-2
clone_size: few
cdr3_aa: CASSVTSGGTGELFF

v_call: TRBV4-3
j_call: TRBJ2-1
clone_size: many
cdr3_aa: CASRPYTSGSSYNEQFF

v_call: TRBV2
j_call: TRBJ1-2
clone_size: -
cdr3_aa: CASRIQGANGYTF

v_call: TRBV9
j_call: TRBJ2-1
clone_size: few
cdr3_aa: CASTLLASGEQFF

v_call: TRBV7-6
j_call: TRBJ1-5
clone_size: -
cdr3_aa: CASSLEQGLGQPQHF

v_call: TRBV10-3
j_call: TRBJ1-5
clone_size: many
cdr3_aa: CAISEGQGNQPQHF

v_call: TRBV7-3
j_call: TRBJ2-2
clone_size: few
cdr3_aa: CASSLRVRTGELFF

v_call: TRBV11-1
j_call: TRBJ2-2
clone_size: few
cdr3_aa: CASSQQGTYTGELFF

v_call: TRBV5-1
j_call: TRBJ2-7
clone_size: -
cdr3_aa: CARVGRYEQYF

v_call: TRBV5-1
j_call: TRBJ1-2
clone_size: many
cdr3_aa: CASSSGTGDNGYTF

v_call: TRBV5-1
j_call: TRBJ1-4
clone_size: -
cdr3_aa: CASSLDGYSNEKLFF

v_call: TRBV29-1
j_call: TRBJ1-1
clone_size: few
cdr3_aa: CSVALGVGGTEAFF

v_call: TRBV3-1
j_call: TRBJ2-5
clone_size: -
cdr3_aa: CASSQIMDRIETQYF

v_call: TRBV6-1
j_call: TRBJ1-1
clone_size: -
cdr3_aa: CASSEGRTGGGRTEAFF

v_call: TRBV29-1
j_call: TRBJ2-5
clone_size: -
cdr3_aa: CSVGTRETQYF

v_call: TRBV20-1
j_call: TRBJ1-3
clone_size: -
cdr3_aa: CSARVRTGTGNTIYF

v_call: TRBV29-1
j_call: TRBJ1-2
clone_size: -
cdr3_aa: CSVAQEEDYGYTF

v_call: TRBV20-1
j_call: TRBJ2-3
clone_size: -
cdr3_aa: CSASFSAGGSDTQYF

v_call: TRBV3-1
j_call: TRBJ1-3
clone_size: many
cdr3_aa: CASRAGNTIYF

v_call: TRBV19
j_call: TRBJ2-7
clone_size: -
cdr3_aa: CSSSETGSYFYEQYF

v_call: TRBV6-6
j_call: TRBJ2-3
clone_size: -
cdr3_aa: CASSLPPGAWYF

v_call: TRBV3-1
j_call: TRBJ1-6
clone_size: few
cdr3_aa: CASSDGTANSPLHF

v_call: TRBV25-1
j_call: TRBJ1-5
clone_size: -
cdr3_aa: CAGSERADHQPQHF

v_call: TRBV9
j_call: TRBJ2-1
clone_size: few
cdr3_aa: CASSVSLAGVGEQFF

v_call: TRBV11-3
j_call: TRBJ1-1
clone_size: few
cdr3_aa: CASSELQGNTEAFF

v_call: TRBV7-9
j_call: TRBJ1-1
clone_size: -
cdr3_aa: CASSLPPAVTEAFF

v_call: TRBV20-1
j_call: TRBJ2-5
clone_size: -
cdr3_aa: CSARRNSGYQETQYF

v_call: TRBV7-7
j_call: TRBJ2-1
clone_size: few
cdr3_aa: CASSFGGANSNEQFF

v_call: TRBV19
j_call: TRBJ1-1
clone_size: -
cdr3_aa: CASTAYNTEAFF

v_call: TRBV29-1
j_call: TRBJ2-7
clone_size: few
cdr3_aa: CSVDGGEQYF